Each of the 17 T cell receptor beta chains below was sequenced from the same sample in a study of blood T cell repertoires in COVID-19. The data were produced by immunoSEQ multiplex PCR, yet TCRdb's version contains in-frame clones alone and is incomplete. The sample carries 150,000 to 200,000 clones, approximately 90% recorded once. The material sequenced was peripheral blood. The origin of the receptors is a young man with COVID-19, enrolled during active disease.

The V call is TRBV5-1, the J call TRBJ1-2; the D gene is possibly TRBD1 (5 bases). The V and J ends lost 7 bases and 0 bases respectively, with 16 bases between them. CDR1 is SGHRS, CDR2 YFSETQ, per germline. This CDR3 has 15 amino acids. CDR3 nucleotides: TGCGCCAGCTACCCGCAGGGCGCCGCTAACTATGGCTACACCTTC. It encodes CASYPQGAANYGYTF.

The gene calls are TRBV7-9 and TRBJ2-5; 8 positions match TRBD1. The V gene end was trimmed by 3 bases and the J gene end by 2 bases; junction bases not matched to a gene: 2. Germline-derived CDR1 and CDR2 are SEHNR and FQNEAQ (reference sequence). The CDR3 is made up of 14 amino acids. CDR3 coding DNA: TGTGCCAGCAGCTTGAGACAGGGGCAAGAGACCCAGTACTTC. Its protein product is CASSLRQGQETQYF. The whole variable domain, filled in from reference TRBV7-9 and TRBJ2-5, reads DTGVSQNPRHKITKRGQNVTFRCDPISEHNRLYWYRQTLGQGPEFLTYFQNEAQLEKSRLLSDRFSAERPKGSFSTLEIQRTEQGDSAMYLCASSLRQGQETQYFGPGTRLLVL.

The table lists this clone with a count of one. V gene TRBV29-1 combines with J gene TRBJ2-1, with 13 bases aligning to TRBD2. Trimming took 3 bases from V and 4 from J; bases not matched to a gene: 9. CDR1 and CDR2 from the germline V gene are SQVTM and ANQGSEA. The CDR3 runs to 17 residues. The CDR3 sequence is CSVDSGLAGTLYNEQFF. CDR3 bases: TGCAGCGTTGATTCGGGACTAGCGGGAACCTTATACAATGAGCAGTTCTTC.

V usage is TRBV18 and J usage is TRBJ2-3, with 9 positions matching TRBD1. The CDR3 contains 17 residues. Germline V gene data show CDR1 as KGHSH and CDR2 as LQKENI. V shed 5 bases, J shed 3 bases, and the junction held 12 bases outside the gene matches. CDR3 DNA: TGTGCCAGCTCAGCCGATTTAAGGGACAGGGCTACAGATACGCAGTATTTT. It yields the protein CASSADLRDRATDTQYF.

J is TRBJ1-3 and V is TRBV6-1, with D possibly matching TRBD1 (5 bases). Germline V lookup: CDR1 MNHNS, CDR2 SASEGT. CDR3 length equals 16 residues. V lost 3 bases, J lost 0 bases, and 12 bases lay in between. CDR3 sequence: CASSENPGASGNTIYF. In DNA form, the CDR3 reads TGTGCCAGCAGTGAGAACCCTGGGGCCTCTGGAAACACCATATATTTT.

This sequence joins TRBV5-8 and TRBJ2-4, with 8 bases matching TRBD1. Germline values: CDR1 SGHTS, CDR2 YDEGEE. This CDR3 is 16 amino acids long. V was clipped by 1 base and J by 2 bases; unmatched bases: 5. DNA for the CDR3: TGTGCCAGCAGCTTGACAGGGGGAGTGACCAAAAACATTCAGTACTTC. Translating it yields CASSLTGGVTKNIQYF.

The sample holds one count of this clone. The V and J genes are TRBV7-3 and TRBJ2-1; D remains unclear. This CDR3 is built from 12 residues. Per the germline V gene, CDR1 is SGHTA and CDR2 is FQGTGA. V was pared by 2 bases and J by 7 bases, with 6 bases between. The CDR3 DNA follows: TGTGCCAGCAGCTTATCCCGGAATGAGCAGTTCTTC. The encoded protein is CASSLSRNEQFF.

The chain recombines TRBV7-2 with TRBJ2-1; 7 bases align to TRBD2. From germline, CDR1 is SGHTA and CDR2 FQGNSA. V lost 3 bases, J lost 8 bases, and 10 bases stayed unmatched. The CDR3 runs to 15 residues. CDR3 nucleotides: TGTGCCAGCAGCTTTATGCGGGAGAGGGGCCATGAGCAGTTCTTC. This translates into CASSFMRERGHEQFF.

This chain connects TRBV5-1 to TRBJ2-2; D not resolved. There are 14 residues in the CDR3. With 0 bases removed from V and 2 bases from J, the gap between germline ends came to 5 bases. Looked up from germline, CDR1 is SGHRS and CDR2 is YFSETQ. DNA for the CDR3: TGCGCCAGCAGCTTGGCTTCCAACACCGGGGAGCTGTTTTTT. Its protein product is CASSLASNTGELFF. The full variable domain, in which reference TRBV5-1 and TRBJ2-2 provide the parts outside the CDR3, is KAGVTQTPRYLIKTRGQQVTLSCSPISGHRSVSWYQQTPGQGLQFLFEYFSETQRNKGNFPGRFSGRQFSNSRSEMNVSTLELGDSALYLCASSLASNTGELFFGEGSRLTVL.

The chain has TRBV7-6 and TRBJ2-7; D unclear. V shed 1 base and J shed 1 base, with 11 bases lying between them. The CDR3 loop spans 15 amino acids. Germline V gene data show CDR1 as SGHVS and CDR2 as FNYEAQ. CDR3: CASSLVGAKSYEQYF. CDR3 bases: TGTGCCAGCAGCTTAGTTGGAGCAAAGTCCTACGAGCAGTACTTC.

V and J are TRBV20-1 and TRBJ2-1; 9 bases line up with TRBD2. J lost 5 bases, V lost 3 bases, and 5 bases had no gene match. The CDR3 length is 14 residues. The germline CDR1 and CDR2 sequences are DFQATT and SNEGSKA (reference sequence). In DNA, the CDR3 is TGCAGTGCTAGTAGCGCTAGCGGGGACAATGAGCAGTTCTTC. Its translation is CSASSASGDNEQFF.

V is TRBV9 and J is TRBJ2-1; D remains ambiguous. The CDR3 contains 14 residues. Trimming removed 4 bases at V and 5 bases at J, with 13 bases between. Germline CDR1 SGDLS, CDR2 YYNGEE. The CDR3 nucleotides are TGTGCCAGCAGCTCGTCCAGCGCCGACAATGAGCAGTTCTTC. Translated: CASSSSSADNEQFF. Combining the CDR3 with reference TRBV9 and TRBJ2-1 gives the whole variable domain DSGVTQTPKHLITATGQRVTLRCSPRSGDLSVYWYQQSLDQGLQFLIQYYNGEERAKGNILERFSAQQFPDLHSELNLSSLELGDSALYFCASSSSSADNEQFFGPGTRLTVL.

The CDR3 spells CASSQVLAAHTDTQYF. For the CDR3, the DNA is TGCGCCAGCAGCCAAGTACTAGCGGCCCACACAGATACGCAGTATTTT. The chain couples TRBV4-3 to TRBJ2-3; TRBD2 matches at 8 bases. V lost 1 base and J lost 2; bases outside the gene matches: 5. The CDR3 runs to 16 residues. Germline-derived CDR1 and CDR2 are LGHNA and YSLEER.

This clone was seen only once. This chain's CDR3 is CASSIDKTSGATDTQYF. CDR3 bases: TGTGCCAGTAGTATAGATAAAACTAGCGGGGCCACAGATACGCAGTATTTT. The V gene is TRBV19, the J gene TRBJ2-3; 10 bases are a match to TRBD2. The trim removed 0 bases at V and 2 bases at J, leaving 5 bases unmatched. CDR3 size: 17 residues. Germline assignment: CDR1 LNHDA and CDR2 SQIVND (reference sequence).

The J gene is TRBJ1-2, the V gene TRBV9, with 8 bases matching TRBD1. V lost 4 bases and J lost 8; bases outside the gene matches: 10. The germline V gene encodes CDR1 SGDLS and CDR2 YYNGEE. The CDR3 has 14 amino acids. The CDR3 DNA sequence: TGTGCCAGCAGCACAACAGGGGGATCGGGCGGCTACACCTTC. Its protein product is CASSTTGGSGGYTF.

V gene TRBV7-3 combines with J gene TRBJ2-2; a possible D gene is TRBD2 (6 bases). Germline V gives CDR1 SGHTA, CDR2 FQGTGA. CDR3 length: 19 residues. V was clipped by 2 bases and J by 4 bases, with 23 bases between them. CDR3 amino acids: CASSLLVGRKVDGTGELFF. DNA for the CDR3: TGTGCCAGCAGCTTATTGGTGGGGAGGAAGGTGGACGGCACCGGGGAGCTGTTTTTT.

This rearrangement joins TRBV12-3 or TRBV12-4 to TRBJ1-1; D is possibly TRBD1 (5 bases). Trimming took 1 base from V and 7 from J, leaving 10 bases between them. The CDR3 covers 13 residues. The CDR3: CASSLGDRLEAFF. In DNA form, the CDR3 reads TGTGCCAGCAGTTTAGGCGACAGACTTGAAGCTTTCTTT.